The sequence of this T cell receptor beta chain was determined in a study of blood T cell repertoires in COVID-19. As for the study in general: The United States, Italy and Spain supplied acute and convalescent COVID-19 samples.

Libraries were prepared by immunoSEQ multiplex PCR; TCRdb keeps only in-frame clonotypes and omits some of them. The table includes approximately 190,000 clones, roughly 80% detected once. The V end was cut by 1 base, the J end by 2 bases, with 10 bases between. The CDR3 sequence is 15 residues long. Germline CDR1 reads SEHNR; CDR2 reads FQNEAQ (reference sequence). This sequence joins TRBV7-9 and TRBJ2-3; possible D gene TRBD1, 6 bases. This TCR was sampled from a woman aged 30 to 39 with acute or convalescent COVID-19. The sample was peripheral blood. The CDR3 nucleotides read TGTGCCAGCAGCTTAGACAGGGCTCTCACAGATACGCAGTATTTT. Amino acids: CASSLDRALTDTQYF.